This entry describes one T cell receptor beta chain. TCRdb's copy holds only in-frame clones and misses some; the assay was immunoSEQ multiplex PCR. Of about 2.2 million clones in the sample, 85% to 95% were seen once. V was clipped by 2 bases and J by 5 bases, with 19 bases between them. This CDR3 has 16 residues. The germline gives CDR1 LNHDA, CDR2 SQIVND (reference sequence). It was CD45RO-negative cells, positively selected for CCR7, that made up naive CD8 cells, with terminally differentiated effector memory CD45RA+ cells excluded. The source of the sample is a study of shared clonotypes between healthy human individuals.

This chain joins TRBV19 and TRBJ2-7; D is perhaps TRBD1 (5 bases). Sequencing input: naive CD8+ T cells from PBMCs. The receptor's source is a man younger than 35 in good health. Some clones in this sample may be carry-over from other donors' samples. The CDR3 region has the DNA TGTGCCAGTAGTATATCAAGACAGCCGTCTGTCGACGAGCAGTACTTC. Residues: CASSISRQPSVDEQYF.